This T cell receptor (beta chain) was documented in a study of blood T cell repertoires in COVID-19. In the study overall: COVID-19 samples from acute and convalescent phases originated in the United States, Italy and Spain. T cells, B-cell-depleted T cells, or PBMCs provided the cDNA or gDNA that served as material.

Method: immunoSEQ multiplex PCR; TCRdb's copy keeps in-frame clones and lacks some. The sample has about 51,000 clones, 91% seen once; the top ten hold about 3.1%. The CDR3 extends over 14 amino acids. The J segment lost 2 bases and the V segment lost 4 bases, leaving 1 base of the junction unmatched. Germline V CDR1 and CDR2: LNHDA, SQIVND (reference sequence). The J gene is TRBJ2-1, the V gene TRBV19; 8 positions match TRBD2. The sequence came from a man aged 45-60 years with acute or convalescent COVID-19. Sequencing input: peripheral blood. The CDR3 region has the DNA TGTGCCAGTAGTAGCGGGGGGACCTACAATGAGCAGTTCTTC. Translation gives CASSSGGTYNEQFF. Filled out from reference TRBV19 and TRBJ2-1, the complete variable domain reads DGGITQSPKYLFRKEGQNVTLSCEQNLNHDAMYWYRQDPGQGLRLIYYSQIVNDFQKGDIAEGYSVSREKKESFPLTVTSAQKNPTAFYLCASSSGGTYNEQFFGPGTRLTVL.